This paragraph covers one T cell receptor (beta chain) sequence. This specimen comes from a study of identical twins. Germline V gene sequence: CDR1 DFQATT, CDR2 SNEGSKA (reference sequence). The CDR3 has 13 amino acids. One entry per CDR3 protein results from TCRdb running MiXCR on the 5' RACE reads. Among about 530,000 distinct CDR3 sequences listed, about a fifth were seen once. These sequences were also reported in another study, on yellow fever vaccine responses in identical twins. Per that paper: Vaccine-induced T cell responses in twins were reportedly observed to appear partly convergent, partly personalized.

The source of this sequence is a woman under 30 in good health. The rearrangement joins TRBV20-1 to TRBJ1-2; D might be TRBD1 (5 bases). The sequencing input was CD4+ T cells sorted from blood. The CDR3 sequence is CRGEETGRGGYTF. CDR3 coding DNA: TGCAGAGGCGAGGAGACGGGACGTGGTGGCTACACCTTC.